The T cell receptor (beta chain) described here comes from a study of blood T cell repertoires in COVID-19. The germline CDR1 and CDR2 sequences are LNHDA and SQIVND (reference sequence). This CDR3 region has 14 residues. Trimming cost V 5 bases and J 5 bases, with 14 bases left between them. This clone occurred a few times. Profiled with immunoSEQ multiplex PCR; TCRdb holds only in-frame clones, not every one. This repertoire shows 55,000 to 85,000 clones, 81% found once; its top ten account for around 0.91%. The sequenced material came from peripheral blood. This chain links TRBV19 with TRBJ2-3, with TRBD2 as a possible D gene (5 bases). The clonotype was recovered from a woman in her 70s with acute or convalescent COVID-19. CDR3 bases: TGTGCCAGTAGTCGCGCCCGGGCGGGAGATACGCAGTATTTT. This sequence encodes CASSRARAGDTQYF.